The rows below give T cell receptor beta chains drawn from one sample of a study of T cell repertoires in aging, cancer and after chemotherapy. TCRdb ran MiXCR on the multiplex PCR reads and lists one entry per CDR3 protein. The profile covers about 6,000 distinct CDR3 sequences, with 30% to 40% appearing a single time and around half taken by the ten largest. What was sequenced was blood. The origin of the receptors is a human donor with a blood cancer. Both conserved end residues are trimmed from each CDR3. A D gene is named only where the DNA matches it firmly. Expanded clones get a size class; other rows say once, few or many, or leave the size out.

D gene: .
clone size: .
V gene: TRBV29-1
J gene: TRBJ1-1
CDR3 protein: STGGGMNTEAF

D gene: TRBD2
clone size: medium-sized
V gene: TRBV7-6
J gene: TRBJ2-1
CDR3 protein: ASSLGLAGGYNEQF

D gene: .
clone size: few
V gene: TRBV6-5
J gene: TRBJ2-7
CDR3 protein: ASNSYPNFPYEQY

D gene: .
clone size: .
V gene: TRBV5-4
J gene: TRBJ1-5
CDR3 protein: ASSPGRNSNQPQH

D gene: TRBD2
clone size: once
V gene: TRBV27
J gene: TRBJ2-1
CDR3 protein: ASSPPGLAASYNEQF

D gene: .
clone size: medium-sized
V gene: TRBV6-5
J gene: TRBJ2-4
CDR3 protein: ASSTPGDLVAKNIQY

D gene: .
clone size: .
V gene: TRBV20-1
J gene: TRBJ2-6
CDR3 protein: SARDIGSGANVLT

D gene: TRBD1
clone size: once
V gene: TRBV29-1
J gene: TRBJ1-3
CDR3 protein: SIGQGSSGNTTY

D gene: .
clone size: .
V gene: TRBV27
J gene: TRBJ2-5
CDR3 protein: ASTSSVGARTQY

D gene: .
clone size: .
V gene: TRBV19
J gene: TRBJ1-1
CDR3 protein: ASSIQSEAF

D gene: .
clone size: .
V gene: TRBV6-8
J gene: TRBJ2-7
CDR3 protein: ASSSGDRSYEQY

D gene: .
clone size: .
V gene: TRBV19
J gene: TRBJ2-1
CDR3 protein: ASSMGGLSYNEQF

D gene: .
clone size: once
V gene: TRBV20-1
J gene: TRBJ2-7
CDR3 protein: SARGRQASYEQY

D gene: .
clone size: .
V gene: TRBV27
J gene: TRBJ2-7
CDR3 protein: ASSLSKQPSYEQY

D gene: .
clone size: .
V gene: TRBV7-6
J gene: TRBJ2-1
CDR3 protein: ASSPRDNEQF

D gene: .
clone size: medium-sized
V gene: TRBV29-1
J gene: TRBJ2-7
CDR3 protein: SVGGGPDYEQY

D gene: .
clone size: medium-sized
V gene: TRBV12-3/TRBV12-4
J gene: TRBJ2-7
CDR3 protein: ASRRTETGEQY

D gene: .
clone size: .
V gene: TRBV20-1
J gene: TRBJ1-5
CDR3 protein: SATQGSNQPQH

D gene: .
clone size: few
V gene: TRBV5-6
J gene: TRBJ1-1
CDR3 protein: ASSLGGGTPEAF

D gene: .
clone size: .
V gene: TRBV28
J gene: TRBJ1-2
CDR3 protein: ASSLFRPLNYGYT

D gene: .
clone size: medium-sized
V gene: TRBV29-1
J gene: TRBJ2-2
CDR3 protein: SARDTGELF

D gene: .
clone size: .
V gene: TRBV27
J gene: TRBJ1-6
CDR3 protein: ASSLLPPTARGPLH

D gene: TRBD1
clone size: few
V gene: TRBV5-1
J gene: TRBJ1-1
CDR3 protein: ASSTDRVGTEAF

D gene: .
clone size: .
V gene: TRBV30
J gene: TRBJ1-4
CDR3 protein: AWSRLGLDDEKLF

D gene: .
clone size: .
V gene: TRBV6-2/TRBV6-3
J gene: TRBJ2-7
CDR3 protein: ASTPHYKSYEQY

D gene: TRBD2
clone size: .
V gene: TRBV5-1
J gene: TRBJ2-3
CDR3 protein: ASSSRLAGGPDTQY

D gene: TRBD1
clone size: .
V gene: TRBV7-6
J gene: TRBJ2-3
CDR3 protein: ASSFGDSSDTQY

D gene: .
clone size: .
V gene: TRBV5-1
J gene: TRBJ2-7
CDR3 protein: ASRPRDQKLPYEQC

D gene: TRBD2
clone size: .
V gene: TRBV12-3/TRBV12-4
J gene: TRBJ2-7
CDR3 protein: ASSNRGAYEQY

D gene: TRBD2
clone size: .
V gene: TRBV5-6
J gene: TRBJ2-3
CDR3 protein: ASSLGLAGGDTQY

D gene: .
clone size: .
V gene: TRBV6-5
J gene: TRBJ1-2
CDR3 protein: ATKTLQVYT

D gene: .
clone size: .
V gene: TRBV20-1
J gene: TRBJ1-6
CDR3 protein: SARDRGGAVESPLH

D gene: .
clone size: .
V gene: TRBV27
J gene: TRBJ1-1
CDR3 protein: ASSFARGTEAF

D gene: TRBD2
clone size: few
V gene: TRBV27
J gene: TRBJ2-1
CDR3 protein: ASKLTSGSSYNEQF

D gene: .
clone size: .
V gene: TRBV6-4
J gene: TRBJ1-1
CDR3 protein: ASSSTHRVNTEAF

D gene: .
clone size: .
V gene: TRBV5-5
J gene: TRBJ2-6
CDR3 protein: ASSLSSGANVLT

D gene: .
clone size: .
V gene: TRBV27
J gene: TRBJ2-5
CDR3 protein: ASSFGTLGTQY

D gene: TRBD2
clone size: .
V gene: TRBV19
J gene: TRBJ2-2
CDR3 protein: ASIDGGRTNTGELF

D gene: .
clone size: .
V gene: TRBV28
J gene: TRBJ1-3
CDR3 protein: ASSFGGNTIY

D gene: .
clone size: .
V gene: TRBV11-2
J gene: TRBJ2-5
CDR3 protein: ASSGDRPQETQY

D gene: .
clone size: few
V gene: TRBV6-2/TRBV6-3
J gene: TRBJ2-6
CDR3 protein: ASSGGLGANVLT

D gene: .
clone size: medium-sized
V gene: TRBV6-5
J gene: TRBJ2-7
CDR3 protein: ASSRDGYEQY

D gene: .
clone size: .
V gene: TRBV5-1
J gene: TRBJ2-3
CDR3 protein: ASRKGYLSDTQY

D gene: .
clone size: .
V gene: TRBV6-2/TRBV6-3
J gene: TRBJ2-1
CDR3 protein: ASSYERPSSYNEQF

D gene: .
clone size: few
V gene: TRBV6-5
J gene: TRBJ2-3
CDR3 protein: ASSYKGPEDTQY

D gene: .
clone size: .
V gene: TRBV27
J gene: TRBJ1-5
CDR3 protein: ASSLRQLLPQH

D gene: .
clone size: .
V gene: TRBV5-5
J gene: TRBJ2-3
CDR3 protein: ASSLDDHRTDTQY

D gene: TRBD1
clone size: large
V gene: TRBV10-3
J gene: TRBJ1-6
CDR3 protein: AISESGQINSPLH

D gene: TRBD1
clone size: .
V gene: TRBV6-5
J gene: TRBJ1-1
CDR3 protein: ASRPTGANTEAF

D gene: .
clone size: .
V gene: TRBV19
J gene: TRBJ1-1
CDR3 protein: ASSILSSGGEAF

D gene: TRBD1
clone size: once
V gene: TRBV5-6
J gene: TRBJ2-7
CDR3 protein: ASSGQGVASYEQY

D gene: .
clone size: .
V gene: TRBV6-6
J gene: TRBJ2-1
CDR3 protein: ASSYPSSAKETQF

D gene: TRBD1
clone size: .
V gene: TRBV10-3
J gene: TRBJ2-7
CDR3 protein: AISPGQSTYEQY

D gene: TRBD1
clone size: .
V gene: TRBV12-3/TRBV12-4
J gene: TRBJ2-5
CDR3 protein: ASSPVRQGGETQY

D gene: .
clone size: .
V gene: TRBV5-6
J gene: TRBJ1-5
CDR3 protein: ASSYPGRGAGQPQH